This T cell receptor (beta chain) comes out of a study of T cell repertoires in cytomegalovirus infection. Study summary: Public TCR beta signature analysis indicated the presence of both CMV infection and matching HLA type. Study-level results: Dominant in the ex vivo response were TCR beta clonotypes restricted by HLA-C and specific for CMV.

One entry per CDR3 protein results from TCRdb running MiXCR on the reads. The sample includes around 530,000 distinct CDR3 sequences, approximately 15% of them seen just once. Germline CDR1 reads LGHDT; CDR2 reads YNNKEL (reference sequence). This CDR3 spans 15 amino acids. V gave up 6 bases and J gave up 2 bases, with 11 bases separating them. Comments on this clonotype: The target antigen is unknown.

The receptor was isolated from a human donor in good health (CMV status not recorded). Some clones in this sample may be carry-over from other donors' samples. The specimen was CD8+ T cells from PBMCs. The V call is TRBV3-1, the J call TRBJ2-6; tentative D call: TRBD1 (5 bases). This chain's CDR3 is CASSPGSTGANVLTF. The CDR3 DNA reads TGTGCCAGCAGTCCAGGGTCCACTGGGGCCAACGTCCTGACTTTC. Full variable domain (outside the CDR3, taken from reference TRBV3-1 and TRBJ2-6): DTAVSQTPKYLVTQMGNDKSIKCEQNLGHDTMYWYKQDSKKFLKIMFSYNNKELIINETVPNRFSPKSPDKAHLNLHINSLELGDSAVYFCASSPGSTGANVLTFGAGSRLTVL.